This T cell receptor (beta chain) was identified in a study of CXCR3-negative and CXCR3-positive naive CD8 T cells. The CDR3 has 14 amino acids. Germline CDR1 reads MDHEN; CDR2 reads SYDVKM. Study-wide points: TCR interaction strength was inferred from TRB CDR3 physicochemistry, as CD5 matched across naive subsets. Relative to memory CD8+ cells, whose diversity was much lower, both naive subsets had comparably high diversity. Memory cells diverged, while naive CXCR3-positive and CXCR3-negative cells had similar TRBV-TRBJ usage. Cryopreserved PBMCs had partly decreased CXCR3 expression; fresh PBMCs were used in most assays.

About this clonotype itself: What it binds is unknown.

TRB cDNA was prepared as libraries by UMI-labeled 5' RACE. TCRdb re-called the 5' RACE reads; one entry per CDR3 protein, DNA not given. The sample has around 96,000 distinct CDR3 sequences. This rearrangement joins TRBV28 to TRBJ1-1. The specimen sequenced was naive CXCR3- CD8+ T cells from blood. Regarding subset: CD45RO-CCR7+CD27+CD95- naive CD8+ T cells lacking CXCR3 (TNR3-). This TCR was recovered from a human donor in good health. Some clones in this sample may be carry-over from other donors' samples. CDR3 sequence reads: CATMTEFVDTEAFF. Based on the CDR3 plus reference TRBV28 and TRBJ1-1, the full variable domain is DVKVTQSSRYLVKRTGEKVFLECVQDMDHENMFWYRQDPGLGLRLIYFSYDVKMKEKGDIPEGYSVSREKKERFSLILESASTNQTSMYLCATMTEFVDTEAFFGQGTRLTVV.